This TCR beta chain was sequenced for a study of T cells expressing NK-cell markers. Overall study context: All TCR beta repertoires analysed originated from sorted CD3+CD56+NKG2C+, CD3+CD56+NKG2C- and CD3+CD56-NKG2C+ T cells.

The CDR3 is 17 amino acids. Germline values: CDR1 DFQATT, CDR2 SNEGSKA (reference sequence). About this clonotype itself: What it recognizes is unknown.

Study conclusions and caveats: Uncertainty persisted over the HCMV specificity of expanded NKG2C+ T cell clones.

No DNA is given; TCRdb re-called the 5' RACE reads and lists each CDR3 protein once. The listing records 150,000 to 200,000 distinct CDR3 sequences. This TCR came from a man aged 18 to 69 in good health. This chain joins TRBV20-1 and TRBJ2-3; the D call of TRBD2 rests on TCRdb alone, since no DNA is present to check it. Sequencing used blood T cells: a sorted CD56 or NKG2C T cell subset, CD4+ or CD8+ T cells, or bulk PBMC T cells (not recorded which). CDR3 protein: CSAPPVETSGETDTQYF.